A selection of T cell receptor beta chains follows, all from one sample in a study of identifying expanded T cells in peripheral blood. The table came from immunoSEQ multiplex PCR; TCRdb's copy has only in-frame clones and leaves some out. Altogether about 84,000 clones are present, 75% to 90% being singletons, with the ten largest covering 5.6%. The sequenced sample was blood. The receptors here all came from a person aged 18-70 years in good health. The CDR3 runs from the conserved cysteine through the conserved F or W. A row's size may be missing; if present it is once, few, many or a size class.

V gene: TRBV4-3
J gene: TRBJ2-5
clone size: NA
CDR3 protein: CASSQTRGKTQYF

V gene: TRBV18
J gene: TRBJ2-3
clone size: NA
CDR3 protein: CASSPRTGVSTDTQYF

V gene: TRBV2
J gene: TRBJ2-5
clone size: NA
CDR3 protein: CASSEGARQETQYF

V gene: TRBV5-1
J gene: TRBJ1-1
clone size: once
CDR3 protein: CASSLGQGGVYTEAFF

V gene: TRBV29-1
J gene: TRBJ2-1
clone size: NA
CDR3 protein: CSASTGGSYNEQFF

V gene: TRBV7-9
J gene: TRBJ1-5
clone size: few
CDR3 protein: CASSPSHGNSNQPQHF

V gene: TRBV4-1
J gene: TRBJ1-2
clone size: once
CDR3 protein: CASSQDQGRGLGYTF

V gene: TRBV11-3
J gene: TRBJ1-3
clone size: NA
CDR3 protein: CASSGPTPLSGNTIYF

V gene: TRBV5-8
J gene: TRBJ1-1
clone size: NA
CDR3 protein: CASSLEVNTEAFF

V gene: TRBV4-3
J gene: TRBJ2-5
clone size: NA
CDR3 protein: CASSQDQAGPLYF

V gene: TRBV9
J gene: TRBJ1-6
clone size: NA
CDR3 protein: CASSVGSTGSPLHF

V gene: TRBV5-6
J gene: TRBJ1-1
clone size: NA
CDR3 protein: CASSGTGDDLGTEAFF

V gene: TRBV29-1
J gene: TRBJ1-1
clone size: NA
CDR3 protein: CSVFQTEAFF

V gene: TRBV5-5
J gene: TRBJ1-5
clone size: NA
CDR3 protein: CASSLLGNQPQHF

V gene: TRBV18
J gene: TRBJ1-3
clone size: NA
CDR3 protein: CASSLGVSGNTIYF

V gene: TRBV6-5
J gene: TRBJ1-2
clone size: NA
CDR3 protein: CASSPLQGRRGYTF

V gene: TRBV7-2
J gene: TRBJ1-6
clone size: NA
CDR3 protein: CASSPPSQGPNNSPLHF

V gene: TRBV19
J gene: TRBJ2-4
clone size: NA
CDR3 protein: CASSKGPGHLNIQYF

V gene: TRBV2
J gene: TRBJ1-3
clone size: NA
CDR3 protein: CASWSRQEFGNTIYF

V gene: TRBV6-4
J gene: TRBJ2-5
clone size: NA
CDR3 protein: CASSVTGSSQTHETQYF

V gene: TRBV7-9
J gene: TRBJ1-1
clone size: once
CDR3 protein: CASSELYGTEAFF

V gene: TRBV5-1
J gene: TRBJ1-1
clone size: NA
CDR3 protein: CASSLQEGGEAFF

V gene: TRBV19
J gene: TRBJ1-1
clone size: few
CDR3 protein: CASSPGQGGTEAFF

V gene: TRBV9
J gene: TRBJ2-3
clone size: NA
CDR3 protein: CASSVAEGFTDTQYF

V gene: TRBV6-1
J gene: TRBJ1-1
clone size: NA
CDR3 protein: CASSETTGTEAFF

V gene: TRBV2
J gene: TRBJ1-2
clone size: few
CDR3 protein: CASSEDGYGYTF

V gene: TRBV5-1
J gene: TRBJ2-3
clone size: NA
CDR3 protein: CASSLGSSPKTDTQYF

V gene: TRBV27
J gene: TRBJ2-3
clone size: NA
CDR3 protein: CATRWGPLTDTQYF